This TCR beta chain is drawn from a study of neurological immune-mediated disorders. General study findings and limits: Expanded clones shared no CDR3 amino acid sequences across subjects, suggesting private repertoires in all groups. HTLV-1-associated myelopathy displayed the greatest TCR clonal expansion, and multiple sclerosis exhibited the smallest, lower than that of healthy controls. On phylogenetic grouping, the repertoires of 18 of 34 multiple sclerosis patients fell within one related-CDR3 cluster, constituting a possible signature.

Trimming left V 5 bases short and J 8 bases short, with 13 bases between. The CDR3 is 12 amino acids. Germline CDR1 reads SGHVS; CDR2 reads FNYEAQ. Many counts were recorded for this clonotype. Its matching antigen is unknown. By 5'RACE with 10-nucleotide random UMIs, the cDNA was made. TCRdb itself ran the 5' RACE reads through MiXCR, one entry per CDR3 protein. The sample records 60,000 to 85,000 distinct CDR3 sequences, under 5.5% being singletons. The V gene is TRBV7-6, the J gene TRBJ2-7; D is undetermined. This sequence was found in a woman in her 70s with multiple sclerosis. The sample taken for sequencing was PBMCs. CDR3 in amino acids: CASSPGPGKQYF. The CDR3 DNA is TGTGCCAGCAGCCCCGGCCCCGGTAAGCAGTACTTC.